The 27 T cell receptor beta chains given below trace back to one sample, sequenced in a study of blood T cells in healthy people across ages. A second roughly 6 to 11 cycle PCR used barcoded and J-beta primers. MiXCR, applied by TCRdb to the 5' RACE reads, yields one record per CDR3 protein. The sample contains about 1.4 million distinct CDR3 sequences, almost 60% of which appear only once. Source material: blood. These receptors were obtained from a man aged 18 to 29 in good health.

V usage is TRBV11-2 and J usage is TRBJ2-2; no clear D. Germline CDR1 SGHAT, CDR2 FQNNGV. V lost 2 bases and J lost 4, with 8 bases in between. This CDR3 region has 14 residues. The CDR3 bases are TGTGCCAGCAGCTTATACTCCTCCACCGGGGAGCTGTTTTTT. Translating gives CASSLYSSTGELFF.

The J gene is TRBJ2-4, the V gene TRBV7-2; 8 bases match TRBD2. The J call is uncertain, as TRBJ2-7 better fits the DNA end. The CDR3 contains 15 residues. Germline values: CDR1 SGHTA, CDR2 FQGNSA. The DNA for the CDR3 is TGTGCCAGCAGCTTATATGCGGGAGGTACCTACGAGCAGTACTTC. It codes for CASSLYAGGTYEQYF.

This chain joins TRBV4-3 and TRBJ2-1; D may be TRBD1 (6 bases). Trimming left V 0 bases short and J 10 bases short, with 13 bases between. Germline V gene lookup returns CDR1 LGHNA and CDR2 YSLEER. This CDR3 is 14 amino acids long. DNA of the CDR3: TGCGCCAGCAGCCAAGAACAGGGACGCTACGAGCAGTTCTTC. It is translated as CASSQEQGRYEQFF.

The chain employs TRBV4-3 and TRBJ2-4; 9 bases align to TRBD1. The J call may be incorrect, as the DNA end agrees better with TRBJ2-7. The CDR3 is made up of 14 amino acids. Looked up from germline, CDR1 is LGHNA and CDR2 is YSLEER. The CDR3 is CASSQVTGGNEQYF. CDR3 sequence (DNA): TGCGCCAGCAGCCAAGTAACAGGGGGCAACGAGCAGTACTTC.

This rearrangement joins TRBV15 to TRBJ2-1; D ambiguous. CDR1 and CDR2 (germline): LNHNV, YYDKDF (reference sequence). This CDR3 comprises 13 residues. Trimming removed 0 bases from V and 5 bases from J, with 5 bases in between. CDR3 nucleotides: TGTGCCACCAGCAGAGACCCCCACAATGAGCAGTTCTTC. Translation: CATSRDPHNEQFF.

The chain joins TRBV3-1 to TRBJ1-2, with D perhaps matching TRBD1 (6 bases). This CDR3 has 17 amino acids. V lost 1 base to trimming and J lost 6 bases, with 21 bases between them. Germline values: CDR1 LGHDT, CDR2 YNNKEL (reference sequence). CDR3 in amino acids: CASSQGGGRGEDHGYTF. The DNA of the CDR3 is TGTGCCAGCAGCCAAGGGGGGGGCAGGGGCGAAGACCATGGCTACACCTTC.

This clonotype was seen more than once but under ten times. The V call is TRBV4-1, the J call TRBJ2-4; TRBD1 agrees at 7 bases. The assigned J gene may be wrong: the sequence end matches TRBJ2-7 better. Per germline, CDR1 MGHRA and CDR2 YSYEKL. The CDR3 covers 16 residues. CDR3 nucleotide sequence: TGCGCCAGCAGCCAAGCTCCCAACCGGGACAGTTACGAGCAGTACTTC. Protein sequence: CASSQAPNRDSYEQYF.

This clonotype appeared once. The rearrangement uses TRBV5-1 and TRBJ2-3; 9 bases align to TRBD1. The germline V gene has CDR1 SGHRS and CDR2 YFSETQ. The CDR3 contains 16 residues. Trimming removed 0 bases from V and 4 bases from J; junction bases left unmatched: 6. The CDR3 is CASSLVARQGADTQYF. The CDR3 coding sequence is TGCGCCAGCAGCTTGGTAGCTCGACAGGGGGCAGATACGCAGTATTTT.

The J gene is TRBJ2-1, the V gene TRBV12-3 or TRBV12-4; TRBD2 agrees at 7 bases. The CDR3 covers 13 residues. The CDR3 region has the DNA TGTGCGACGGGGGGATCATTCTACAATGAGCAGTTCTTC. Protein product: CATGGSFYNEQFF.

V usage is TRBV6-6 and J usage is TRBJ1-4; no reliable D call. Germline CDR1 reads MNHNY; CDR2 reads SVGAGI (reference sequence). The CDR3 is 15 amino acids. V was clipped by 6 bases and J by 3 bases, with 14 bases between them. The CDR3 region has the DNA TGTGCCAGCAGCTCGAGGCCGGGGTCTAATGAAAAACTGTTTTTT. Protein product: CASSSRPGSNEKLFF.

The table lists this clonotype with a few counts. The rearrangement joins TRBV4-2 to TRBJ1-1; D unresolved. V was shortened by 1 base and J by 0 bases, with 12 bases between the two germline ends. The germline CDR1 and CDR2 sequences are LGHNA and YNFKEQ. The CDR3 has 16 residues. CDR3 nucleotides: TGTGCCAGCAGCCAAGGTACTTACGATATGAACACTGAAGCTTTCTTT. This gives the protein CASSQGTYDMNTEAFF.

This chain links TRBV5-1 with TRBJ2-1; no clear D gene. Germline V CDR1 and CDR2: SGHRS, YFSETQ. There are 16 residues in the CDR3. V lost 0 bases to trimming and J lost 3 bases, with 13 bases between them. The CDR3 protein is CASSLAPVLSYNEQFF. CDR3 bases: TGCGCCAGCAGCTTGGCTCCCGTACTAAGCTACAATGAGCAGTTCTTC.

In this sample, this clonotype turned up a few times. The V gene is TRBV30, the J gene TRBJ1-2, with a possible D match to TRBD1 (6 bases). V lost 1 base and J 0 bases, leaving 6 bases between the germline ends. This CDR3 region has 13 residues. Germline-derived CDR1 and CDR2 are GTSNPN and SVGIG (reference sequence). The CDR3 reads CAWSGQANYGYTF. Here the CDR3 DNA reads TGTGCCTGGAGTGGACAGGCTAACTATGGCTACACCTTC.

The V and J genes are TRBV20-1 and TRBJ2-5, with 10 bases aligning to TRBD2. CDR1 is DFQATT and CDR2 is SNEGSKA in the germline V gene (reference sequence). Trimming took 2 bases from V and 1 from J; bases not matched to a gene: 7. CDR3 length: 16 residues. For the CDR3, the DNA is TGCAGTGCTAGACCACTAGCGGGGCAAACCCAAGAGACCCAGTACTTC. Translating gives CSARPLAGQTQETQYF.

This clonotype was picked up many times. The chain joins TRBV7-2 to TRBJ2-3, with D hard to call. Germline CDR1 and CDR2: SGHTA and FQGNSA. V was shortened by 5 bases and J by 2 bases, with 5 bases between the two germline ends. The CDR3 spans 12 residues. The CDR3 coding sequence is TGTGCCAGCAGCACTTACACAGATACGCAGTATTTT. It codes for CASSTYTDTQYF.

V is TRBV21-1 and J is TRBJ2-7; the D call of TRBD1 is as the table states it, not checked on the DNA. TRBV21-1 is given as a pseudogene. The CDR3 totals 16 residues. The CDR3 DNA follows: TGTGCCAGCAGCAAAGCCACTGGACAGAAGATCTACGAGCAGTACTTC. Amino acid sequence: CASSKATGQKIYEQYF.

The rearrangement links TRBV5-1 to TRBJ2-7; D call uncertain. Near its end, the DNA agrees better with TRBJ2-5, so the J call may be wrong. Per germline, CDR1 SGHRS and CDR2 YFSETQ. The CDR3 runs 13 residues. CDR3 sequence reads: CASSPIPLETQYF. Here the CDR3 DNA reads TGCGCCAGCAGCCCTATTCCGCTTGAGACCCAGTACTTC.

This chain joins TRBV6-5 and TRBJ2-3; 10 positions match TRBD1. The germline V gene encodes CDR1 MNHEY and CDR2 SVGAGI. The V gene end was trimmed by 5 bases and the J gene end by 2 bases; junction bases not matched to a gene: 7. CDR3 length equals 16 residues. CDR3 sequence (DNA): TGTGCCAGCAGTCCCTCCGGACAGGGGGACACAGATACGCAGTATTTT. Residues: CASSPSGQGDTDTQYF.

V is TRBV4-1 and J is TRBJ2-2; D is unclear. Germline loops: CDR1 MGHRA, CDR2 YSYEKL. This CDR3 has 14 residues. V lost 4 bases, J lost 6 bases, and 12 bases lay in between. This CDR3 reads CASSPLLGSGELFF. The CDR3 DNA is TGCGCCAGCAGCCCCCTTTTGGGGTCCGGGGAGCTGTTTTTT.

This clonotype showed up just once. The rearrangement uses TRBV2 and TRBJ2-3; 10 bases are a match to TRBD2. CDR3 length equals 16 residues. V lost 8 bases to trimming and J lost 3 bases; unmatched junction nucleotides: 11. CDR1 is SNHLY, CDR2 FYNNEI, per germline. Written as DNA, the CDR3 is TGTGCCAGCTACACCTCACTAGCGGGAACAACAGATACGCAGTATTTT. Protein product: CASYTSLAGTTDTQYF. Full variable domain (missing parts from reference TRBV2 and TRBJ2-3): EPEVTQTPSHQVTQMGQEVILRCVPISNHLYFYWYRQILGQKVEFLVSFYNNEISEKSEIFDDQFSVERPDGSNFTLKIRSTKLEDSAMYFCASYTSLAGTTDTQYFGPGTRLTVL.

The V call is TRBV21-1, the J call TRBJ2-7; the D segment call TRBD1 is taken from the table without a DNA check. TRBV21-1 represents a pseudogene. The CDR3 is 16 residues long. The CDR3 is CASSKGSRGASYEQYF. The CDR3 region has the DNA TGTGCCAGCAGCAAAGGAAGCAGGGGGGCGTCCTACGAGCAGTACTTC.

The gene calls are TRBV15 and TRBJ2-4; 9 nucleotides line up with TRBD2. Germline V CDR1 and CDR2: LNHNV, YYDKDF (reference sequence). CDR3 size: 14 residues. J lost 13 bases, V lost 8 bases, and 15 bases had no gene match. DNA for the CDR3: TGTGCCACCGGTCTCGGGACTAGCCCTTTAAGGCAGTACTTC. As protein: CATGLGTSPLRQYF.

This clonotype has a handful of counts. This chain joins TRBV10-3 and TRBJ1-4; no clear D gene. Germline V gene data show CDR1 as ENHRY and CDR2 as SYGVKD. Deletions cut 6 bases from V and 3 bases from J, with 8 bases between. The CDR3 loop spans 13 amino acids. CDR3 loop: CAIRDGANEKLFF. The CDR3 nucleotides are TGTGCCATCAGGGACGGGGCTAATGAAAAACTGTTTTTT.

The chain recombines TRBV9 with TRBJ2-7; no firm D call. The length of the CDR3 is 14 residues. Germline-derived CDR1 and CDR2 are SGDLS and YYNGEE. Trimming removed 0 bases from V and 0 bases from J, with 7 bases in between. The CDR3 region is CASSVGSNSYEQYF. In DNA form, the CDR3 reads TGTGCCAGCAGCGTAGGGTCGAACTCCTACGAGCAGTACTTC.

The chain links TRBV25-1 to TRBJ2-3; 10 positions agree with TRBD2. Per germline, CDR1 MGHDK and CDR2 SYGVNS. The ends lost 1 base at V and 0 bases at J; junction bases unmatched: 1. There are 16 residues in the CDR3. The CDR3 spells CASSESAGGSTDTQYF. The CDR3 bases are TGTGCCAGCAGTGAATCAGCGGGGGGGAGCACAGATACGCAGTATTTT.

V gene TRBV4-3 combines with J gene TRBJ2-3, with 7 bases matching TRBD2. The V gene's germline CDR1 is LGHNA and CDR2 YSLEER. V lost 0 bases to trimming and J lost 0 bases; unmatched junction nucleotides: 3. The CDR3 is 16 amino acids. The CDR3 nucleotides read TGCGCCAGCAGCCAAGAAAGCGGGGCGAGCACAGATACGCAGTATTTT. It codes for CASSQESGASTDTQYF.

The CDR3 region is CASSYSSGGAYNEQFF. The CDR3 region has the DNA TGTGCCAGCAGTTACTCAAGCGGGGGGGCCTACAATGAGCAGTTCTTC. The chain uses TRBV27 and TRBJ2-1; 10 nucleotides align to TRBD2. CDR3 length: 16 amino acids. Trimming at V came to 4 bases and at J to 2 bases, leaving 5 bases not matched to a gene. In germline, CDR1 is MNHEY, CDR2 SMNVEV (reference sequence).